Sequencing of this TCR beta chain was carried out in a study of T cells after yellow fever vaccination. Study at large: With SMART-Seq v4 Ultra Low Input, the fractions containing low cell numbers were prepared. Study-wide findings and caveats: It was a weaker secondary response, yet one that peaked faster, at day 5 versus 15. Clones from primary vaccination mostly reappeared after the booster (about 97% CD4, over 85% CD8). From the bulk population, abundant clonotypes could contaminate and appear within FACS-sorted repertoires.

Each CDR3 protein is one row after TCRdb ran MiXCR on the 5' RACE reads. The sample yields hundreds of thousands of distinct CDR3 sequences, 7% to 10% seen once. V dropped 0 bases and J dropped 1 base, with 13 bases sitting between them. Germline CDR1 and CDR2: LNHNV and YYDKDF (reference sequence). The CDR3 is 16 residues long. This clonotype appeared a single time. Its antigen is not identified. V usage is TRBV15 and J usage is TRBJ2-7; tentative D call: TRBD1 (5 bases). The receptor was isolated from a man aged 18 to 30 who received the YFV17D yellow fever vaccine. This sample comprised PBMCs, obtained about 49 days after the first yellow fever vaccination. The CDR3 nucleotides are TGTGCCACCAGCAGAGATTTTGCAGGGTCATCCTACGAGCAGTACGTC. Its protein is CATSRDFAGSSYEQYV.